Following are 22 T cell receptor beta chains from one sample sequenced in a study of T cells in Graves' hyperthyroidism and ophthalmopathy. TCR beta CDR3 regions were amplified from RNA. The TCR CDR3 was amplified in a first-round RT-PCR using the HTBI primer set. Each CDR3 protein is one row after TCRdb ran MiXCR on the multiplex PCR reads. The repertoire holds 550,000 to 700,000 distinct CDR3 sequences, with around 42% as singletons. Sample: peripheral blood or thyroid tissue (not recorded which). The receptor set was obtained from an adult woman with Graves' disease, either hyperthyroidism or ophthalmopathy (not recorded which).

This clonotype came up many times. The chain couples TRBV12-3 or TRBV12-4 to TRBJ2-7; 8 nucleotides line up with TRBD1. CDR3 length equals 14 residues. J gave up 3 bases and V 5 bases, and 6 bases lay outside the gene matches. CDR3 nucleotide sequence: TGTGCCAGCAGTCAAGGACAGGGCCACTACGAGCAGTACTTC. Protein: CASSQGQGHYEQYF.

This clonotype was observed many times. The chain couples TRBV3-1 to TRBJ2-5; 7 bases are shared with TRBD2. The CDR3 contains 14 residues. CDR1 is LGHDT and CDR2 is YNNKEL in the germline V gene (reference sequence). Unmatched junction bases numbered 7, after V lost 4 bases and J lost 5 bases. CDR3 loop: CASSRRGGSETQYF. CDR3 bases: TGTGCCAGCAGCCGCCGCGGGGGTTCGGAGACCCAGTACTTC.

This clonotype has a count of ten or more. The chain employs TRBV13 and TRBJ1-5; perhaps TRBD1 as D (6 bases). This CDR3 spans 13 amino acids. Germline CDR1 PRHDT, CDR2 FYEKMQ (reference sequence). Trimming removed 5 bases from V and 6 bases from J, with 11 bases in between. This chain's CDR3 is CASSRGFGQPQHF. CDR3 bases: TGTGCCAGCAGCAGGGGGTTTGGTCAGCCCCAGCATTTT.

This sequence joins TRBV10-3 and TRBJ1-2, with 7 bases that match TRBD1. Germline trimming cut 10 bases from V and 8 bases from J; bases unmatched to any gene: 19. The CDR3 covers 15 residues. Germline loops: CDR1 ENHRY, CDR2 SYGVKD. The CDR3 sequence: CATNTGSRGQSGYTF. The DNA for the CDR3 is TGTGCCACCAACACAGGGTCGAGGGGGCAAAGCGGCTACACCTTC.

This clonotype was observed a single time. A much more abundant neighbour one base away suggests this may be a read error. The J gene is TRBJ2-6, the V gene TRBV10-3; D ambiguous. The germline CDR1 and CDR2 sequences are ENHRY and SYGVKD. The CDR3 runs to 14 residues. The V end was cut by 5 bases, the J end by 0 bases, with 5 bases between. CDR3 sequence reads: CAISFVSGANVLTF. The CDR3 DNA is TGTGCCATCAGTTTCGTCTCTGGGGCCAACGTCCTGACTTTC.

The CDR3 sequence: CASSAAGLERETQYF. CDR3 sequence (DNA): TGTGCCAGCAGTGCTGCAGGATTGGAGAGGGAGACCCAGTACTTC. This chain uses TRBV7-9 with TRBJ2-5; D gene uncertain. Germline V gene lookup returns CDR1 SEHNR and CDR2 FQNEAQ (reference sequence). Trimming took 6 bases from V and 5 from J, leaving 19 bases between them. CDR3 length: 15 amino acids.

CDR3 in DNA: TGTGCCTGGAGCCATTTAGCGGGAGGCGGAACCGGGGAGCTGTTTTTT. Protein product: CAWSHLAGGGTGELFF. This sequence joins TRBV30 and TRBJ2-2, with 10 bases fitting TRBD2. CDR1 is GTSNPN, CDR2 SVGIG, per germline (reference sequence). CDR3 length: 16 residues. J lost 5 bases, V lost 3 bases, and 9 bases had no gene match.

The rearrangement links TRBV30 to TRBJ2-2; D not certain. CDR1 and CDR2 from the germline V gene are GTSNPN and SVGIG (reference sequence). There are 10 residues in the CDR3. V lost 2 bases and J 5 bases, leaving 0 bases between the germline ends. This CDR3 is CAWSTGELFF. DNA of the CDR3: TGTGCCTGGAGTACCGGGGAGCTGTTTTTT. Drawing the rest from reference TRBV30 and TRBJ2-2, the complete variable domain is SQTIHQWPATLVQPVGSPLSLECTVEGTSNPNLYWYRQAAGRGLQLLFYSVGIGQISSEVPQNLSASRPQDRQFILSSKKLLLSDSGFYLCAWSTGELFFGEGSRLTVL.

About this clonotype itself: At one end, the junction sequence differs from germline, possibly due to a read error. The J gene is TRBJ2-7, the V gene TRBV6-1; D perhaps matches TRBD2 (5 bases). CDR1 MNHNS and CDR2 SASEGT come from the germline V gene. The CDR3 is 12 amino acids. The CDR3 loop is CASNRVAGELYF. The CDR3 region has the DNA TGTGCCAGCAATCGGGTCGCCGGGGAGCTGTACTTC.

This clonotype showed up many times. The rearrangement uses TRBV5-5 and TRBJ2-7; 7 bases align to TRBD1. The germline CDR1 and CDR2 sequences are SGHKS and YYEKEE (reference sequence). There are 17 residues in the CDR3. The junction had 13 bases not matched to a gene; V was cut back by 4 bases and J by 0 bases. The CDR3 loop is CASSPAGWTGLSYEQYF. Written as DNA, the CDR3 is TGTGCCAGCAGCCCAGCAGGATGGACAGGACTCTCCTACGAGCAGTACTTC.

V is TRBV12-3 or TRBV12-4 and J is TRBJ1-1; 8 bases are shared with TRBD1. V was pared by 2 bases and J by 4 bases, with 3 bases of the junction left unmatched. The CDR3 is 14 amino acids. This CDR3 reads CASSLSGGTTEAFF. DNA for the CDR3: TGTGCCAGCAGTTTATCAGGGGGCACCACTGAAGCTTTCTTT.

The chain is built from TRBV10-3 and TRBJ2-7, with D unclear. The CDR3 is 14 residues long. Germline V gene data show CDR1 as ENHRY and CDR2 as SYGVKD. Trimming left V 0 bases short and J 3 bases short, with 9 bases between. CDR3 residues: CAISESRQVYEQYF. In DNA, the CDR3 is TGTGCCATCAGTGAGTCGAGGCAGGTCTACGAGCAGTACTTC.

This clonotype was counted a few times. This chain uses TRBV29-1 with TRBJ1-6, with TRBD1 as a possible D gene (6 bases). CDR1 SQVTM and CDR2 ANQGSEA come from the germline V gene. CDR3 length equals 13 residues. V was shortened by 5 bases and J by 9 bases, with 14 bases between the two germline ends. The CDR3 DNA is TGCAGCGTTTTCCAGGGGTACACTTCACCCCTCCACTTT. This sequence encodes CSVFQGYTSPLHF.

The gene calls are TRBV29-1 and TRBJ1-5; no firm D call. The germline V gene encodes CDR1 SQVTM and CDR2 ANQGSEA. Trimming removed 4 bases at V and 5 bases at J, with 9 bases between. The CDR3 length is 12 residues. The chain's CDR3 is CSVARTDQPQHF. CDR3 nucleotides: TGCAGCGTTGCCCGCACCGATCAGCCCCAGCATTTT.

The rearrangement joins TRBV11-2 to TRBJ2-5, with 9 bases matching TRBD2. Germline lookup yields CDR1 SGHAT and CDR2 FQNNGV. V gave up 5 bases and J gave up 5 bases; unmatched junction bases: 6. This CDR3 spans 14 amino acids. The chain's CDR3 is CASSAQSGRETQYF. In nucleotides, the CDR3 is TGTGCCAGCAGCGCTCAGAGCGGGAGGGAGACCCAGTACTTC. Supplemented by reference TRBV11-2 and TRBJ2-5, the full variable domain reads EAGVAQSPRYKIIEKRQSVAFWCNPISGHATLYWYQQILGQGPKLLIQFQNNGVVDDSQLPKDRFSAERLKGVDSTLKIQPAKLEDSAVYLCASSAQSGRETQYFGPGTRLLVL.

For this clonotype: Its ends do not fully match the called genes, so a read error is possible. CDR3 sequence (DNA): TGTGCCAGTAGTCCCTCAGTCTCTGGGACCAACGTCCTGACTTTC. Residues: CASSPSVSGTNVLTF. The rearrangement links TRBV19 to TRBJ2-6; D uncertain. The CDR3 length is 15 residues. Germline V gives CDR1 LNHDA, CDR2 SQIVND (reference sequence).

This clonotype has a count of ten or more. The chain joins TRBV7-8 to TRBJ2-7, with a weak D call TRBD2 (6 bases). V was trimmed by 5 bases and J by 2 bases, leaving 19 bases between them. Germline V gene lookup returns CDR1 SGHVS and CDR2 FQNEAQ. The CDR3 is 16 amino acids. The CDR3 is CASSTSLAFPAYEQYF. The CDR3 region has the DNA TGTGCCAGCAGCACCTCCCTAGCGTTTCCTGCCTACGAGCAGTACTTC.

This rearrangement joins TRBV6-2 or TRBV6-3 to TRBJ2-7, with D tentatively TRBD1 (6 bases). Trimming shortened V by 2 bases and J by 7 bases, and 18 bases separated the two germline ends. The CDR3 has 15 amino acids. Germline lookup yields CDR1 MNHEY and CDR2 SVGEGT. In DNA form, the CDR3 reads TGTGCCAGCAGTTACCGGGTGTTTGGGACAACTGAGCAGTACTTC. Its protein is CASSYRVFGTTEQYF.

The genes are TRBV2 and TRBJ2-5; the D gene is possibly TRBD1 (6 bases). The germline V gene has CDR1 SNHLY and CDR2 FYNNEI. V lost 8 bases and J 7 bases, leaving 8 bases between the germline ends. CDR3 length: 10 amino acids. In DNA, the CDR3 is TGTGCCAGCTGCAGGGGGACCCAGTACTTC. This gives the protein CASCRGTQYF.

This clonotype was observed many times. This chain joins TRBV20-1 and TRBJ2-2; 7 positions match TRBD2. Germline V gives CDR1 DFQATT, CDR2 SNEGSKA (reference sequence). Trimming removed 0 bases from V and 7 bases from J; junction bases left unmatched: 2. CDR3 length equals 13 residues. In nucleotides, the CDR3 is TGCAGTGCTAGAGATGGGAGGGTCGGGGAGCTGTTTTTT. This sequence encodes CSARDGRVGELFF.

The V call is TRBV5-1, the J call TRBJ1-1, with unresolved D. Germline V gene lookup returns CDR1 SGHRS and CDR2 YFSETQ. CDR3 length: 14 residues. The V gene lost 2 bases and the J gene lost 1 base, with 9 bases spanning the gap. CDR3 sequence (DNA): TGCGCCAGCAGCTTCGGGCTCGGGAACACTGAAGCTTTCTTT. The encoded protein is CASSFGLGNTEAFF.

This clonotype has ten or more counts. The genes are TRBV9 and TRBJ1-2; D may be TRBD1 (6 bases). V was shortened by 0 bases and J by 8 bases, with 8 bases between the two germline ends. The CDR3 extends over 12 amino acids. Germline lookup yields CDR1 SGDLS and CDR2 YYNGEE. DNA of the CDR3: TGTGCCAGCAGCGTAGGCAGGGGCGGCTACACCTTC. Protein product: CASSVGRGGYTF.